This is a list of T cell receptor beta chains from one sample in a study of shared clonotypes between healthy human individuals. Clones were read by immunoSEQ multiplex PCR, and TCRdb kept only the in-frame ones, dropping some. The table includes roughly 2.5 million clones, more than 90% detected once. Specimen: naive CD4+ T cells sorted from blood. The receptors originated from a man aged 18 to 30 in good health. The CDR3 runs from the conserved cysteine through the conserved F or W. D genes are given only for firm matches. Size values are once, few and many counts, or a class for expanded clones, and some rows have none.

>TRBD1|16|TRBJ2-5|NA|TRBV5-1
CASSATFRGLQETQYF
TGCGCCAGCAGCGCGACCTTCAGGGGGCTCCAAGAGACCCAGTACTTC
>NA|15|TRBJ1-4|NA|TRBV5-1
CASSLEGLPNEKLFF
TGCGCCAGCAGCTTGGAGGGTCTCCCTAATGAAAAACTGTTTTTT
>TRBD1|11|TRBJ2-1|NA|TRBV6-5
CASSRQGKQFF
TGTGCCAGCAGCCGACAGGGCAAGCAGTTCTTC
>TRBD1|14|TRBJ2-3|NA|TRBV5-1
CASSLQGDRDTQYF
TGCGCCAGCAGCTTGCAGGGGGACAGGGATACGCAGTATTTT
>NA|13|TRBJ1-1|few|TRBV11-3
CASSLQGNTEAFF
TGTGCCAGCAGCTTACAGGGGAACACTGAAGCTTTCTTT
>NA|15|TRBJ2-6|NA|TRBV5-8
CASSLMGTGANVLTF
TGTGCCAGCAGCCTGATGGGAACTGGGGCCAACGTCCTGACTTTC
>NA|12|TRBJ2-2|NA|TRBV12-5
CASSVDTGELFF
TGTGCTAGTAGCGTTGACACCGGGGAGCTGTTTTTT
>NA|13|TRBJ2-7|NA|TRBV2
CASALRDTYEQYF
TGTGCCAGCGCCCTCCGGGATACCTACGAGCAGTACTTC
>TRBD2|19|TRBJ2-3|NA|TRBV5-1
CASSLGPQGAGGFTDTQYF
TGCGCCAGCAGCTTGGGCCCCCAGGGAGCGGGGGGCTTCACAGATACGCAGTATTTT
>NA|16|TRBJ1-2|NA|TRBV4-2
CASSHPLGGANYGYTF
TGTGCCAGCAGCCACCCCCTCGGCGGGGCTAACTATGGCTACACCTTC
>TRBD2|14|TRBJ2-3|NA|TRBV5-4
CASSPGGASLTQYF
TGTGCCAGCAGCCCCGGGGGGGCTTCTTTAACGCAGTATTTT
>NA|15|TRBJ2-7|NA|TRBV10-1
CARFKKRFYSYEQYF
TGCGCCAGGTTCAAAAAGCGGTTCTACTCCTACGAGCAGTACTTC
>NA|13|TRBJ1-5|NA|TRBV5-6
CASSSGRSQPQHF
TGTGCCAGCAGCTCCGGCCGGTCCCAGCCCCAGCATTTT
>NA|16|TRBJ2-7|once|TRBV18
CASSENLEPTTSDGYF
TGTGCCAGCTCAGAAAATCTAGAGCCGACGACCTCCGATGGGTACTTC
>TRBD1|15|TRBJ2-2|NA|TRBV25-1
CASRDRGRNTGELFF
TGTGCCAGCCGAGACAGGGGGCGGAACACCGGGGAGCTGTTTTTT
>NA|14|TRBJ2-7|NA|TRBV7-2
CASSSRTGTYEQYF
TGTGCCAGCAGCAGCAGGACGGGAACCTACGAGCAGTACTTC
>TRBD1|15|TRBJ2-1|NA|TRBV6-5
CASSYGDSSYNEQFF
TGTGCCAGCAGTTACGGGGACAGCTCCTACAATGAGCAGTTCTTC
>TRBD1|15|TRBJ2-3|NA|TRBV11-2
CASSPFTGGTDTQYF
TGTGCCAGCAGCCCCTTTACAGGGGGCACAGATACGCAGTATTTT
>TRBD1|15|TRBJ2-3|once|TRBV18
CASSPWDRSTDTQYF
TGTGCCAGCTCCCCATGGGACAGGAGCACAGATACGCAGTATTTT
>NA|18|TRBJ2-6|NA|TRBV5-6
CASSFGPGLSSGANVLTF
TGTGCCAGCAGCTTTGGCCCGGGACTGAGCTCTGGGGCCAACGTCCTGACTTTC
>NA|14|TRBJ2-7|NA|TRBV10-2
CATAGLALSYEQYF
TGCGCCACGGCCGGACTGGCGCTCTCCTACGAGCAGTACTTC
>TRBD1|14|TRBJ1-5|NA|TRBV28
CASSFSRTGSPQHF
TGTGCCAGCAGTTTTTCTCGGACAGGAAGTCCCCAGCATTTT
>NA|14|TRBJ1-3|NA|TRBV10-3
CAIKADSSGNTIYF
TGTGCCATCAAGGCGGACAGCTCTGGAAACACCATATATTTT
>NA|15|TRBJ1-4|once|TRBV19
CASSIVHGKNEKLFF
TGTGCCAGTAGTATCGTTCACGGGAAAAATGAAAAACTGTTTTTT
>NA|15|TRBJ1-4|NA|TRBV5-1
CASSLRPTRDEKLFF
TGCGCCAGCAGCTTGCGTCCAACACGGGATGAAAAACTGTTTTTT
>NA|13|TRBJ2-7|NA|TRBV5-4
CASSLSGLYEQYF
TGTGCCAGCAGCTTATCAGGCCTCTACGAGCAGTACTTC